These 21 T cell receptor beta chains share one sample of origin, sequenced in a study of cytomegalovirus exposure and HLA in healthy donors. Use of 60 Vbeta and 13 Jbeta primers characterized the PCR. Clones were sequenced by immunoSEQ multiplex PCR, and TCRdb holds only the in-frame ones, with some missing. This table holds some 150,000 clones, around three fifths found once. The source material was PBMCs. Every receptor here comes from a woman aged 25 to 39 in good health and CMV-seropositive.

The V and J genes are TRBV7-2 and TRBJ2-5; TRBD2 aligns across 11 bases. With 5 bases clipped from V and 3 bases from J, the junction kept 2 bases outside the gene matches. CDR1 is SGHTA, CDR2 FQGNSA, per germline. This CDR3 region has 14 residues. CDR3 nucleotides: TGTGCCAGCAGCCCGACTAGCGGGAAAGAGACCCAGTACTTC. It yields the protein CASSPTSGKETQYF.

V usage is TRBV15 and J usage is TRBJ1-1, with TRBD1 as a possible D gene (5 bases). Germline CDR1 and CDR2: LNHNV and YYDKDF (reference sequence). The CDR3 is made up of 14 amino acids. V gave up 4 bases and J gave up 4 bases, with 13 bases separating them. The DNA of the CDR3 is TGTGCCACCAGCATCCGCGGGGCGAGCACTGAAGCTTTCTTT. It is translated as CATSIRGASTEAFF.

The V gene is TRBV28, the J gene TRBJ2-7, with a possible D match to TRBD1 (5 bases). Trimming removed 6 bases from V and 2 bases from J, with 11 bases in between. CDR3 size: 13 residues. Germline V gene data show CDR1 as MDHEN and CDR2 as SYDVKM. CDR3 amino acids: CASRLTDPYEQYF. CDR3 nucleotide sequence: TGTGCCAGCAGGCTGACAGACCCCTACGAGCAGTACTTC. Based on the CDR3 plus reference TRBV28 and TRBJ2-7, the full variable domain is DVKVTQSSRYLVKRTGEKVFLECVQDMDHENMFWYRQDPGLGLRLIYFSYDVKMKEKGDIPEGYSVSREKKERFSLILESASTNQTSMYLCASRLTDPYEQYFGPGTRLTVT.

This CDR3 is CASSSRGGGVTYEQYF. The DNA for the CDR3 is TGTGCCAGCAGTTCGCGCGGGGGGGGAGTCACCTACGAGCAGTACTTC. This chain uses TRBV6-5 with TRBJ2-7; TRBD2 agrees at 9 bases. Germline lookup yields CDR1 MNHEY and CDR2 SVGAGI. This CDR3 comprises 16 residues. The V gene end was trimmed by 4 bases and the J gene end by 2 bases; junction bases not matched to a gene: 9.

The V call is TRBV27, the J call TRBJ2-7, with D tentatively TRBD2 (6 bases). The CDR3 has 12 amino acids. The germline V gene has CDR1 MNHEY and CDR2 SMNVEV (reference sequence). V was clipped by 3 bases and J by 7 bases, with 10 bases between them. Here the CDR3 reads CASSFGTEEQYF. The CDR3 coding sequence is TGTGCCAGCAGTTTTGGGACTGAGGAGCAGTACTTC.

This chain's CDR3 is CAIRAGLGLAGNTIYF. CDR3 DNA sequence: TGTGCCATCAGGGCGGGGCTGGGCTTGGCTGGAAACACCATATATTTT. The chain combines TRBV10-3 with TRBJ1-3, with a possible D match to TRBD1 (5 bases). The germline V gene encodes CDR1 ENHRY and CDR2 SYGVKD. The CDR3 totals 16 residues. Trimming removed 6 bases at V and 2 bases at J, with 17 bases between.

This chain links TRBV7-6 with TRBJ1-3; 7 nucleotides line up with TRBD1. The germline CDR1 and CDR2 sequences are SGHVS and FNYEAQ. J was trimmed by 0 bases and V by 5 bases; bases with no gene match: 10. The CDR3 runs to 17 residues. This chain's CDR3 is CASSSQPGQHSGNTIYF. The CDR3 nucleotides are TGTGCCAGCAGCAGCCAACCGGGACAGCACTCTGGAAACACCATATATTTT.

There are a few counts of this clone. The V gene is TRBV7-8, the J gene TRBJ1-5; D perhaps matches TRBD1 (6 bases). Trimming stripped 4 bases from V and 2 bases from J, with 12 bases between. This CDR3 is 15 amino acids long. The germline V gene encodes CDR1 SGHVS and CDR2 FQNEAQ. CDR3 coding DNA: TGTGCCAGCAGCTACTCAGCAGGGGGCAATCAGCCCCAGCATTTT. It is translated as CASSYSAGGNQPQHF.

This clone was observed a few times. The chain links TRBV5-1 to TRBJ2-4; TRBD1 is a possible D gene (6 bases). Trimming removed 5 bases at V and 1 base at J, with 16 bases between. Germline V lookup: CDR1 SGHRS, CDR2 YFSETQ. The CDR3 sequence is 16 residues long. The CDR3 here is CASSSEIRGAKNIQYF. For the CDR3, the DNA is TGCGCCAGCAGTTCTGAGATCAGGGGTGCCAAAAACATTCAGTACTTC. The variable domain in full, with the rest retrieved from reference TRBV5-1 and TRBJ2-4, is KAGVTQTPRYLIKTRGQQVTLSCSPISGHRSVSWYQQTPGQGLQFLFEYFSETQRNKGNFPGRFSGRQFSNSRSEMNVSTLELGDSALYLCASSSEIRGAKNIQYFGAGTRLSVL.

The CDR3 is CASSYDSHQNYGYTF. The CDR3 DNA follows: TGTGCCAGCAGTTACGACAGTCACCAGAACTATGGCTACACCTTC. The chain links TRBV28 to TRBJ1-2; the D gene is possibly TRBD1 (5 bases). V was pared by 4 bases and J by 2 bases, with 14 bases between. The germline gives CDR1 MDHEN, CDR2 SYDVKM. CDR3 length: 15 residues.

V usage is TRBV27 and J usage is TRBJ2-3; 7 bases line up with TRBD1. The CDR3 is made up of 15 amino acids. Trimming took 3 bases from V and 2 from J; bases not matched to a gene: 5. Per germline, CDR1 MNHEY and CDR2 SMNVEV (reference sequence). CDR3 protein: CASSFTGATTDTQYF. CDR3 bases: TGTGCCAGCAGTTTTACAGGGGCCACCACAGATACGCAGTATTTT.

In its sample, this clone was seen once. V gene TRBV21-1 combines with J gene TRBJ2-7; TRBD1, as called in the table, went unchecked against the DNA. TRBV21-1 is a listed pseudogene. CDR3 length: 14 residues. CDR3 DNA: TGTGCCAGCCCTGGGACAGGGGATTACTACGAGCAGTACTTC. It yields the protein CASPGTGDYYEQYF.

The rearrangement joins TRBV2 to TRBJ2-7; the D gene is possibly TRBD2 (5 bases). V gave up 3 bases and J gave up 3 bases, with 9 bases separating them. From germline, CDR1 is SNHLY and CDR2 FYNNEI. The CDR3 runs 13 residues. The CDR3 reads CASSDWGVYEQYF. The CDR3 nucleotides are TGTGCCAGCAGTGATTGGGGAGTCTACGAGCAGTACTTC.

This clone has only a few counts. The chain has TRBV5-4 and TRBJ1-1; D remains unclear. Between the trimmed V and J ends, which lost 4 bases and 5 bases, there was a span of 12 bases. There are 13 residues in the CDR3. CDR1 SGHNT and CDR2 YYREEE come from the germline V gene (reference sequence). The CDR3 protein is CASSPTGITEAFF. The CDR3 bases are TGTGCCAGCAGCCCCACGGGGATAACTGAAGCTTTCTTT.

The V and J genes are TRBV5-4 and TRBJ1-4, with 7 bases identical to TRBD1. The V segment lost 1 base and the J segment 8 bases; nucleotides outside the gene matches: 2. In germline, CDR1 is SGHNT, CDR2 YYREEE (reference sequence). CDR3 size: 13 residues. The CDR3 sequence: CASSLRGQEKLFF. The CDR3 region has the DNA TGTGCCAGCAGCTTGCGGGGACAGGAAAAACTGTTTTTT.

The V call is TRBV7-9, the J call TRBJ1-4; the D gene is possibly TRBD1 (5 bases). Between the trimmed V and J ends, which lost 5 bases and 0 bases, there was a span of 13 bases. This CDR3 spans 16 amino acids. Per the germline V gene, CDR1 is SEHNR and CDR2 is FQNEAQ (reference sequence). The CDR3 DNA sequence: TGTGCCAGCAGCCTCAGAGACAGCGCAACTAATGAAAAACTGTTTTTT. Translated, it gives CASSLRDSATNEKLFF. The full variable domain, completed using reference TRBV7-9 and TRBJ1-4, is DTGVSQNPRHKITKRGQNVTFRCDPISEHNRLYWYRQTLGQGPEFLTYFQNEAQLEKSRLLSDRFSAERPKGSFSTLEIQRTEQGDSAMYLCASSLRDSATNEKLFFGSGTQLSVL.

J is TRBJ2-6 and V is TRBV27; D is possibly TRBD2 (5 bases). V was cut by 0 bases and J by 0 bases, with 6 bases left in between. Germline lookup yields CDR1 MNHEY and CDR2 SMNVEV (reference sequence). This CDR3 spans 16 amino acids. This chain's CDR3 is CASSLSRGSGANVLTF. The CDR3 DNA is TGTGCCAGCAGTTTATCCCGGGGCTCTGGGGCCAACGTCCTGACTTTC.

The chain recombines TRBV28 with TRBJ2-3; D remains ambiguous. From germline, CDR1 is MDHEN and CDR2 SYDVKM. The V end was cut by 5 bases, the J end by 3 bases, with 12 bases between. This CDR3 contains 14 residues. CDR3 sequence: CASSRAEITDTQYF. In nucleotides, the CDR3 is TGTGCCAGCAGTCGAGCCGAAATTACAGATACGCAGTATTTT.

The CDR3 spells CASSYGGAPNQPQHF. Here the CDR3 DNA reads TGTGCCAGCAGTTACGGGGGCGCGCCCAATCAGCCCCAGCATTTT. This chain uses TRBV6-6 with TRBJ1-5, with D perhaps TRBD1 (6 bases). Trimming left V 2 bases short and J 3 bases short, with 11 bases between. There are 15 residues in the CDR3. Germline CDR1 is MNHNY and CDR2 is SVGAGI (reference sequence).

CDR3 in DNA: TGTGCCAGCAGCTGGGGGACATATCGGCACAATGAGCAGTTCTTC. It specifies CASSWGTYRHNEQFF. The chain combines TRBV5-4 with TRBJ2-1; D might be TRBD1 (6 bases). V lost 3 bases, J lost 5 bases, and 15 bases lay in between. Germline CDR1 reads SGHNT; CDR2 reads YYREEE (reference sequence). The CDR3 is made up of 15 amino acids.

This chain joins TRBV2 and TRBJ1-2; D possibly corresponds to TRBD1 (5 bases). This CDR3 region has 15 residues. Trimming took 3 bases from V and 7 from J, leaving 18 bases between them. Germline V gene data show CDR1 as SNHLY and CDR2 as FYNNEI. CDR3 DNA sequence: TGTGCCAGCAGTGAGAGTGGGGGGACCTGGGGTGGCTACACCTTC. This gives the protein CASSESGGTWGGYTF.